The T cell receptor beta chain described here comes from a study of T-cell memory formation after mild COVID-19 (dated by TCRdb to the early 2020s). Looking at the study overall: Most TCR sequence clusters were specific to one of the two donors. In two donors, T-cell clones that expanded and contracted after mild COVID-19 were tracked by sequencing TCRalpha and TCRbeta repertoires over time. The cohort was made up of two young adult volunteers, one female and one male, who were previously healthy. Beyond this particular receptor, the publication reports: Only a couple of mild cases were covered by the study, and larger cohorts that include severe cases with pre-infection samples were considered necessary. Clones that contracted from day 15 to 85 showed balanced CD4/CD8 phenotypes, whereas a second wave of clones that expanded from day 15 to 37 leaned towards CD4+. Some responding clones were found in pre-infection memory, which suggests that pre-existing cross-reactive memory T cells took part in the SARS-CoV-2 response. Contracting CD4+ clones were located mainly in the CM and EM memory subsets, whereas CD8+ clones were found to be enriched in EMRA. SARS-CoV-2 specificity of the second-wave clones peaking on day 37 was not confirmed.

In the case of this clonotype: Its antigen is not yet known. The sample holds no much larger clone one base away, and base qualities are not on file.

Ficoll-Paque density gradient centrifugation was used to isolate PBMCs. The sequencer was an Illumina NovaSeq 6000. TCRalpha and TCRbeta cDNA libraries were constructed by 5'RACE with constant-segment primers, with sample barcodes and unique molecular identifiers being introduced. Trizol reagent was used to extract RNA from every sample. Library amplification was performed in two PCR steps, and a second sample barcode and Illumina TruSeq adapters were introduced in the second step. Sequencing of libraries was performed on an Illumina NovaSeq with 2 x 150 bp paired-end reads. Concerning the study's data processing: With migec v1.2.7, reads were demultiplexed and then collapsed into UMI-guided consensus sequences. Using mixcr v2.1.11, UMI consensuses were aligned to TRA and TRB V and J templates and then assembled into clonotypes. A clonotype was counted as expanded or contracted only when both edgeR and NoisET called the clonotype significant, with the noise models trained on biological replicates. edgeR calls used a false discovery rate-adjusted p below 0.01 and a log2 fold-change threshold of 1. As an exploratory analysis of dynamics, max-normalized trajectories of the 1000 most abundant clonotypes were examined by PCA with hierarchical clustering. Separately sequenced CD4+ and CD8+ repertoires were used to assign a CD4 or CD8 phenotype to each responding clone. TCRdb passed the public sequencing reads through fastp at Q25 and MiXCR, retaining productive beta sequences. Identical CDR3 proteins give one entry, which carries the most common genes and DNA. These V and J calls are TCRdb output, not the study's own analysis. For this sample there are around 340,000 distinct CDR3 sequences; around 21% appear just once. Around 12% of the sample goes to the ten largest clones.

The receptor's source is an adult woman who had mild COVID-19 (a few samples of this study predate the infection). The sample titles of this study are shuffled in the database, so cell type and time point are left out; the donor was told from shared clones. The sequenced material came from PBMCs or a T cell subset sorted from them (not recorded which).

The CDR3 here reads CASRHGWDSNQPQHF. The base sequence is TGTGCCAGCAGACATGGGTGGGATAGCAATCAGCCCCAGCATTTT. The chain is assembled from TRBV27 and TRBJ1-5, with the D gene too uncertain to name. As encoded in the germline V gene (reference sequence), CDR1 is MNHEY while CDR2 is SMNVEV. V and J lose 6 bases and 0 bases, and a span of 12 bases separates them. The CDR3 goes from the cysteine to the phenylalanine over 15 residues. Of all the DNA, just the CDR3 is kept, 45 bases in frame from base 1.